This TCR beta chain was obtained from a study of shared clonotypes between healthy human individuals. Remarks on this clone: Antigen: not known.

The data were produced by immunoSEQ multiplex PCR, yet TCRdb's version contains in-frame clones alone and is incomplete. The table lists about 710,000 clones, roughly 72% of them singletons. Negatively enriched CD4+ T cells were divided by CD45RA into naive and memory. Study observations and caveats: Non-shared clonotypes had lower generation probabilities than those shared by all four donors.

The CDR3 consists of 12 residues. The germline V and J ends were trimmed by 6 bases and 10 bases, with 13 bases remaining between them. Germline V gene data show CDR1 as MNHEY and CDR2 as SVGAGI. Sequencing was carried out using memory CD4+ T cells sorted from blood. Subset meaning: CD45RA-negative fraction. V gene TRBV6-5 combines with J gene TRBJ2-1, with D maybe TRBD2 (5 bases). The clonotype comes from a young woman in good health. The CDR3 DNA follows: TGTGCCAGCAGAAATGACTACCGAGAGCAGTTCTTC. Encoded protein: CASRNDYREQFF.